The 20 T cell receptor beta chains given below trace back to one sample, sequenced in a study of T cell responses to AZD1222 COVID-19 vaccine. TCRdb keeps only in-frame clones here, not all; method: immunoSEQ multiplex PCR. The table lists some 200,000 clones, under 95% of them singletons, with over 0.95% in the top ten. This specimen was peripheral blood, taken on day 0 of MenACWY control vaccination. The receptor source for this set is an adult in good health.

This rearrangement joins TRBV19 to TRBJ1-2; maybe TRBD1 (5 bases). Trimming stripped 4 bases from V and 4 bases from J, with 7 bases between. Germline CDR1 reads LNHDA; CDR2 reads SQIVND (reference sequence). The CDR3 length is 12 residues. As DNA, the CDR3 is TGTGCCAGTAGTAGGGGGACCTATGGCTACACCTTC. Its translation is CASSRGTYGYTF.

The chain carries TRBV19 and TRBJ2-7; D may be TRBD1 (5 bases). Trimming shortened V by 2 bases and J by 5 bases, and 7 bases separated the two germline ends. The CDR3 runs to 12 residues. Germline CDR1 LNHDA, CDR2 SQIVND (reference sequence). CDR3 protein: CASSIKGNEQYF. The DNA for the CDR3 is TGTGCCAGTAGTATAAAGGGGAACGAGCAGTACTTC. Supplemented by reference TRBV19 and TRBJ2-7, the full variable domain reads DGGITQSPKYLFRKEGQNVTLSCEQNLNHDAMYWYRQDPGQGLRLIYYSQIVNDFQKGDIAEGYSVSREKKESFPLTVTSAQKNPTAFYLCASSIKGNEQYFGPGTRLTVT.

V usage is TRBV3-1 (or the pseudogene TRBV3-2) and J usage is TRBJ2-3; no clear D gene. Germline values: CDR1 LGHDT, CDR2 YNNKEL (reference sequence). The CDR3 is made up of 14 amino acids. The germline V and J ends were trimmed by 2 bases and 6 bases, with 12 bases remaining between them. The CDR3 spells CASSQYMSGDTQYF. CDR3 sequence (DNA): TGTGCCAGCAGCCAATATATGTCTGGGGATACGCAGTATTTT.

The chain employs TRBV2 and TRBJ2-6; D is perhaps TRBD2 (5 bases). The length of the CDR3 is 15 residues. V lost 2 bases and J 1 base, leaving 6 bases between the germline ends. Per germline, CDR1 SNHLY and CDR2 FYNNEI. The CDR3 protein is CASSERGSGANVLTF. The CDR3 nucleotides read TGTGCCAGCAGTGAACGGGGTTCTGGGGCCAACGTCCTGACTTTC.

The chain uses TRBV19 and TRBJ1-5; maybe TRBD1 (5 bases). V lost 4 bases, J lost 5 bases, and 15 bases lay in between. This CDR3 comprises 15 residues. Germline CDR1 and CDR2: LNHDA and SQIVND (reference sequence). CDR3 sequence (DNA): TGTGCCAGTAGTAGGCAGGGTAAGGGGCATCAGCCCCAGCATTTT. Translation gives CASSRQGKGHQPQHF.

The V gene is TRBV29-1, the J gene TRBJ1-3, with D unresolved. Germline V CDR1 and CDR2: SQVTM, ANQGSEA. Trimming stripped 5 bases from V and 0 bases from J, with 5 bases between. The CDR3 sequence is 12 residues long. CDR3 loop: CSVQFSGNTIYF. In nucleotides, the CDR3 is TGCAGCGTTCAGTTCTCTGGAAACACCATATATTTT.

This clone was detected many times. The J gene is TRBJ2-7, the V gene TRBV6-5; 7 bases agree with TRBD1. Germline CDR1 and CDR2: MNHEY and SVGAGI. Germline trimming cut 5 bases from V and 0 bases from J; bases unmatched to any gene: 4. This CDR3 spans 14 amino acids. This CDR3 is CASSRGQASYEQYF. The CDR3 DNA sequence: TGTGCCAGCAGTCGCGGACAGGCCTCCTACGAGCAGTACTTC.

This chain joins TRBV2 and TRBJ2-5; possible D gene TRBD1, 6 bases. Trimming cost V 7 bases and J 9 bases, with 18 bases left between them. The CDR3 runs to 13 residues. Germline values: CDR1 SNHLY, CDR2 FYNNEI. CDR3 amino acids: CASNLSGEKSQYF. The CDR3 DNA reads TGTGCCAGCAACCTTTCAGGGGAAAAGTCCCAGTACTTC.

V is TRBV7-8 and J is TRBJ1-1; unclear D gene. The germline V gene has CDR1 SGHVS and CDR2 FQNEAQ. The length of the CDR3 is 13 residues. With 2 bases removed from V and 0 bases from J, the gap between germline ends came to 4 bases. The CDR3 DNA is TGTGCCAGCAGCTTAACGATGAACACTGAAGCTTTCTTT. Residues: CASSLTMNTEAFF.

The chain carries TRBV3-1 (or the pseudogene TRBV3-2) and TRBJ2-1; D is undetermined. This CDR3 has 11 residues. Germline CDR1 reads LGHDT; CDR2 reads YNNKEL (reference sequence). The V gene lost 4 bases and the J gene lost 4 bases, with 2 bases spanning the gap. The CDR3 sequence is CASSLYNEQFF. The CDR3 DNA reads as TGTGCCAGCAGCCTTTACAATGAGCAGTTCTTC.

The chain recombines TRBV7-2 with TRBJ2-1, with D maybe TRBD2 (7 bases). V was shortened by 1 base and J by 5 bases, with 12 bases between the two germline ends. Germline-derived CDR1 and CDR2 are SGHTA and FQGNSA. CDR3 length equals 15 residues. The CDR3, as DNA: TGTGCCAGCAGCTTAGTGAGCGGGACAAACAATGAGCAGTTCTTC. This encodes CASSLVSGTNNEQFF.

This clone occurred a few times. The chain uses TRBV21-1 and TRBJ1-5. TRBV21-1 is a documented pseudogene. The CDR3 extends over 15 amino acids. The CDR3 region is CASSKEGRCNQPQHF. The CDR3 DNA sequence: TGTGCCAGCAGCAAAGAGGGGAGGTGCAATCAGCCCCAGCATTTT.

This chain uses TRBV18 with TRBJ1-1; TRBD1 aligns across 7 bases. Germline V lookup: CDR1 KGHSH, CDR2 LQKENI. The J segment lost 1 base and the V segment lost 8 bases, leaving 4 bases of the junction unmatched. This CDR3 spans 13 amino acids. Here the CDR3 reads CASTRDRNTEAFF. The CDR3 DNA is TGTGCCAGCACCCGGGACAGGAACACTGAAGCTTTCTTT.

This sequence joins TRBV19 and TRBJ1-3, with 7 bases fitting TRBD1. Germline V gives CDR1 LNHDA, CDR2 SQIVND (reference sequence). The ends lost 6 bases at V and 0 bases at J; junction bases unmatched: 11. The CDR3 covers 17 residues. The CDR3 spells CASSPWTGLSSGNTIYF. The CDR3 bases are TGTGCCAGTAGCCCTTGGACAGGCCTTAGCTCTGGAAACACCATATATTTT.

This chain uses TRBV5-1 with TRBJ2-3, with TRBD2 identical over 7 bases. The CDR3 extends over 15 amino acids. V gave up 0 bases and J gave up 2 bases; unmatched junction bases: 3. Germline-derived CDR1 and CDR2 are SGHRS and YFSETQ. CDR3 nucleotide sequence: TGCGCCAGCAGCTTGGCTAGCGGAGACACAGATACGCAGTATTTT. Translated, it gives CASSLASGDTDTQYF.

V and J are TRBV6-1 and TRBJ2-2; the D is unclear. V was pared by 2 bases and J by 4 bases, with 14 bases between. CDR3 length: 16 residues. Germline assignment: CDR1 MNHNS and CDR2 SASEGT. The CDR3 region has the DNA TGTGCCAGCAGTGAAATGGTGGCAGAACGCACCGGGGAGCTGTTTTTT. Amino acids: CASSEMVAERTGELFF.

This chain links TRBV23-1 with TRBJ1-4, with D perhaps matching TRBD1 (5 bases). TRBV23-1 is filed as an ORF, its function uncertain. This CDR3 is 16 amino acids long. The germline V and J ends were trimmed by 2 bases and 5 bases, with 15 bases remaining between them. The CDR3 nucleotides are TGCGCCAGCAGTCAACGCCCTGACAGCCTAAATGAAAAACTGTTTTTT. Amino acids: CASSQRPDSLNEKLFF.

V usage is TRBV30 and J usage is TRBJ2-1; D call uncertain. Trimming shortened V by 0 bases and J by 9 bases, and 9 bases separated the two germline ends. The CDR3 runs 12 residues. Germline V lookup: CDR1 GTSNPN, CDR2 SVGIG (reference sequence). The CDR3 DNA reads TGTGCCTGGAGTGTAGCCCGCGGTGAGCAGTTCTTC. Translating gives CAWSVARGEQFF.

The chain combines TRBV10-3 with TRBJ1-2; TRBD1 might be the D (5 bases). Germline CDR1 and CDR2: ENHRY and SYGVKD. This CDR3 has 14 amino acids. V shed 3 bases and J shed 6 bases, with 14 bases lying between them. The CDR3 here is CAISEGGAGNGYTF. For the CDR3, the DNA is TGTGCCATCAGTGAAGGAGGGGCAGGGAATGGCTACACCTTC.

The V gene is TRBV20-1, the J gene TRBJ1-2, with D tentatively TRBD1 (6 bases). CDR3 length: 13 amino acids. Germline-derived CDR1 and CDR2 are DFQATT and SNEGSKA (reference sequence). The V and J ends lost 3 bases and 6 bases respectively, with 14 bases between them. Here the CDR3 reads CSASRGVWDGYTF. CDR3 nucleotides: TGCAGTGCTAGTAGGGGGGTTTGGGATGGCTACACCTTC.